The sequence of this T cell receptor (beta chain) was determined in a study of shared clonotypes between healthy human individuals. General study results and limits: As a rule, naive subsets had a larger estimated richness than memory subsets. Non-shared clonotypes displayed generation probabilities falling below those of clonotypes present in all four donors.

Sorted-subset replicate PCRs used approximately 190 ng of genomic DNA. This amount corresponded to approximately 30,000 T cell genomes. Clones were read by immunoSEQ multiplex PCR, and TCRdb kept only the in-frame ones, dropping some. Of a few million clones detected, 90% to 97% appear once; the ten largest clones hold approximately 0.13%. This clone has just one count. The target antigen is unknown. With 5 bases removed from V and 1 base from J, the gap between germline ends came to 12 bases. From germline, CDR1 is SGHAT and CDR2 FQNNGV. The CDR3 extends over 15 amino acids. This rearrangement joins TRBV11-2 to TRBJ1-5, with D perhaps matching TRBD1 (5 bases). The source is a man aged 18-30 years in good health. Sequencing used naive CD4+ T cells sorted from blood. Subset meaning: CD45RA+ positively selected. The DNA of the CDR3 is TGTGCCAGCAGCCCCAGGGCCCAGAGCAATCAGCCCCAGCATTTT. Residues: CASSPRAQSNQPQHF. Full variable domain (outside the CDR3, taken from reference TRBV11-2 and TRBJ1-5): EAGVAQSPRYKIIEKRQSVAFWCNPISGHATLYWYQQILGQGPKLLIQFQNNGVVDDSQLPKDRFSAERLKGVDSTLKIQPAKLEDSAVYLCASSPRAQSNQPQHFGDGTRLSIL.